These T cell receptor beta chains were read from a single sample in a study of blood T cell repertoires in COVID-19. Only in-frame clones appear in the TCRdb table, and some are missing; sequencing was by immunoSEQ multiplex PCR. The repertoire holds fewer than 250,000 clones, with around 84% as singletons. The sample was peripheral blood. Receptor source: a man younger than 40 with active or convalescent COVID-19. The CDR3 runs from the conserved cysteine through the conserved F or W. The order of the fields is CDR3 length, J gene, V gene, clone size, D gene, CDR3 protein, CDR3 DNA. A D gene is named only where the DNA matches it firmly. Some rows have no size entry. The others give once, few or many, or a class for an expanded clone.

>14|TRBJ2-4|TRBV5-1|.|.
CASSQEVYPNIQYF
TGCGCCAGCAGCCAGGAGGTTTACCCAAACATTCAGTACTTC
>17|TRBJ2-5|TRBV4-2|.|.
CASSPNRGEGLQETQYF
TGTGCCAGCAGCCCTAATAGGGGGGAGGGCCTTCAAGAGACCCAGTACTTC
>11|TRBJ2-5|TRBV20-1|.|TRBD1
CSAWTGGTQYF
TGCAGTGCTTGGACAGGGGGGACCCAGTACTTC
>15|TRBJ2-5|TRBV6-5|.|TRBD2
CASSYSTASGKTQYF
TGTGCCAGCAGTTACTCGACGGCTAGCGGGAAGACCCAGTACTTC
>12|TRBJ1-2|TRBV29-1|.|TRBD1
CSVNQGAGGYTF
TGCAGCGTTAATCAGGGGGCGGGTGGCTACACCTTC
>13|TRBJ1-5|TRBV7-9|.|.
CASSLGGYQPQHF
TGTGCCAGCAGCCTTGGGGGGTATCAGCCCCAGCATTTT
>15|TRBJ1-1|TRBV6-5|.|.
CASSLTSEGNTEAFF
TGTGCCAGCAGTCTGACATCCGAGGGAAACACTGAAGCTTTCTTT
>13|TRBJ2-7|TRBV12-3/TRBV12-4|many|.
CASTAGGTYEQYF
TGTGCCAGCACCGCCGGGGGAACCTACGAGCAGTACTTC
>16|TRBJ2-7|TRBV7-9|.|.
CASSLALTKSSYEQYF
TGTGCCAGCAGCTTAGCTTTGACAAAGAGCTCCTACGAGCAGTACTTC
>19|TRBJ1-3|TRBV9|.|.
CASSAPKTGGTEGGNTIYF
TGTGCCAGCAGCGCGCCCAAAACCGGGGGAACGGAAGGTGGAAACACCATATATTTT
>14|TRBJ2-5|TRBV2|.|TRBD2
CASSEWGGQETQYF
TGTGCCAGCAGTGAATGGGGGGGGCAAGAGACCCAGTACTTC
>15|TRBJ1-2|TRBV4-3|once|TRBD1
CASSRDRGGKDGYTF
TGCGCCAGCAGCCGCGACAGGGGTGGAAAGGATGGCTACACCTTC
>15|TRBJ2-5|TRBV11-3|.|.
CASSFSPSSRETQYF
TGTGCCAGCAGCTTTTCTCCTTCCAGTCGAGAGACCCAGTACTTC
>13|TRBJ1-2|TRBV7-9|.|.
CASSLQGIEGYTF
TGTGCCAGCAGCTTACAGGGGATTGAGGGCTACACCTTC
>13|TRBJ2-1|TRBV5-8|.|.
CACRLPVYNEQFF
TGTGCCTGCCGACTACCCGTCTACAATGAGCAGTTCTTC
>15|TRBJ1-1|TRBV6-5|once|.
CASSSRLVENTEAFF
TGTGCCAGCAGTTCGAGACTTGTGGAGAACACTGAAGCTTTCTTT
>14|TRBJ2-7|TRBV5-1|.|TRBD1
CASSIGQGGYEQYF
TGCGCCAGCAGCATCGGACAGGGGGGCTACGAGCAGTACTTC
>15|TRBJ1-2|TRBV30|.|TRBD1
CAWSDTGTGVYGYTF
TGTGCCTGGAGTGATACCGGGACAGGGGTTTATGGCTACACCTTC
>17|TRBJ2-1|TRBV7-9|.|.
CASSKLQGLTNNNEQFF
TGTGCCAGCAGCAAACTACAGGGTTTGACGAACAATAATGAGCAGTTCTTC
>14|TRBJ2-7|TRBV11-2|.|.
CASSQIRAAYEQYF
TGTGCCAGCAGCCAGATCAGGGCAGCCTACGAGCAGTACTTC
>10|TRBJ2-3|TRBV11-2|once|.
CASRGPTQYF
TGTGCCAGCAGGGGGCCTACGCAGTATTTT
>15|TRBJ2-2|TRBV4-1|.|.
CASSQVRGRTGELFF
TGCGCCAGCAGCCAAGTCAGGGGCCGCACCGGGGAGCTGTTTTTT
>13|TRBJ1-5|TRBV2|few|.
CASSGAVYQPQHF
TGTGCCAGCAGTGGGGCAGTCTATCAGCCCCAGCATTTT
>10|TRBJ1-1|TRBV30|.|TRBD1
CAWSSRGPFF
TGTGCCTGGAGTAGCAGGGGGCCTTTCTTT
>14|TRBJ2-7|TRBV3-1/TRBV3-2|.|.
CASSPRWGQHEQYF
TGTGCCAGCAGCCCGCGATGGGGCCAGCACGAGCAGTACTTC
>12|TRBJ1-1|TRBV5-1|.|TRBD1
CASSLNRGGAFF
TGCGCCAGCAGCCTTAACAGGGGGGGGGCTTTCTTT
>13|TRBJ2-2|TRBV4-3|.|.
CASSQDPAGELFF
TGCGCCAGCAGCCAAGACCCCGCCGGGGAGCTGTTTTTT
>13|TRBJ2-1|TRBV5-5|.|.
CASLITFGDEQFF
TGTGCCAGCCTTATAACTTTCGGAGATGAGCAGTTCTTC
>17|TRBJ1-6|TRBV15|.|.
CATSRDRGGSYNSPLHF
TGTGCCACCAGCAGAGATCGGGGGGGCTCCTATAATTCACCCCTCCACTTT
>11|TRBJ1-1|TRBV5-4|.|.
CASSRNTEAFF
TGTGCCAGCAGTAGGAACACTGAAGCTTTCTTT
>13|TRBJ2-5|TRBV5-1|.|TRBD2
CASSGGGQETQYF
TGCGCCAGCAGCGGGGGGGGACAAGAGACCCAGTACTTC
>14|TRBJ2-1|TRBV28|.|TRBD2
CASLELAGTDEQFF
TGTGCCAGCTTGGAACTAGCGGGAACCGATGAGCAGTTCTTC